The rows below give T cell receptor beta chains drawn from one sample of a study of cytomegalovirus exposure and HLA in healthy donors. Measured with immunoSEQ multiplex PCR; TCRdb has only the in-frame clones, and not every one. The table has more than 100,000 clones, approximately 72% seen once. The sequencing sample was made of PBMCs. The source of these receptors is a man aged 55 to 69 in good health and CMV-seropositive. Both conserved end residues are trimmed from each CDR3.

10,TRBV11-2,TRBJ2-3,ASSKEERTQY
11,TRBV5-1,TRBJ2-1,ASSSGSYNEQF
11,TRBV10-1,TRBJ1-2,ASSEARNYGYT
12,TRBV29-1,TRBJ2-2,SVQRGANTGELF
12,TRBV5-1,TRBJ1-2,ASSFDSTDYGYT
13,TRBV5-1,TRBJ1-1,ASSSEDRDISEAF
15,TRBV9,TRBJ2-3,ASSVTTGTGGGDTQY
12,TRBV5-1,TRBJ1-1,ASSLLELNTEAF
11,TRBV19,TRBJ1-2,ASSVTRDYGYT
12,TRBV5-1,TRBJ2-3,ASSPQGAKDTQY
11,TRBV30,TRBJ1-1,AWSVLGVTEAF
15,TRBV5-1,TRBJ2-1,ASSLASGFGSYNEQF
15,TRBV11-2,TRBJ1-4,ASSLDLGGGKREKLF
12,TRBV5-1,TRBJ2-7,ASSPNSGGLPRY
13,TRBV28,TRBJ1-6,ASSYHLIRGGPLH
14,TRBV5-1,TRBJ1-1,ASSLEGQGLYTEAF
12,TRBV19,TRBJ2-1,ASSLGGDYNEQF
14,TRBV7-3,TRBJ2-3,ASSLGRLAKTDTQY
10,TRBV7-9,TRBJ2-7,ASRSITYEQY
11,TRBV5-1,TRBJ2-7,ASSLAGGDEQY
15,TRBV5-4,TRBJ2-5,ASSLMTSGKFQETQY
12,TRBV5-4,TRBJ2-7,ASRRRDSPYEQY
13,TRBV6-1,TRBJ2-7,ASSVLSGSPYEQY
14,TRBV6-5,TRBJ1-4,ASSYRRVGTNEKLF
13,TRBV27,TRBJ2-1,ASSLLAGANNEQF
16,TRBV29-1,TRBJ2-1,SHARGLGLAGGGNEQF
13,TRBV4-1,TRBJ2-7,ASSQDQGVVYEQY
11,TRBV6-1,TRBJ1-6,ASKATGNSPLH
16,TRBV27,TRBJ2-1,ASSRLAGSIPSYNEQF
10,TRBV10-1,TRBJ2-7,ASGGGVYEQY
14,TRBV5-1,TRBJ2-3,ASSRGLYSSTDTQY
12,TRBV5-6,TRBJ2-7,ASSLGQGVYEQY
13,TRBV5-6,TRBJ2-3,ASSLERGQRDTQY
14,TRBV4-1,TRBJ1-2,ASSRYPGRLGGGYT
11,TRBV19,TRBJ2-2,ASSRQGAGELF
11,TRBV5-1,TRBJ1-6,ASSPGSNSPLH
14,TRBV11-2,TRBJ2-7,ASSLAFGSPSYEQY
11,TRBV11-3,TRBJ1-1,ASSSQLNTEAF
16,TRBV28,TRBJ1-4,ASSLQAGHPTTNEKLF
14,TRBV7-3,TRBJ2-1,ASSPVAGLLYNEQF